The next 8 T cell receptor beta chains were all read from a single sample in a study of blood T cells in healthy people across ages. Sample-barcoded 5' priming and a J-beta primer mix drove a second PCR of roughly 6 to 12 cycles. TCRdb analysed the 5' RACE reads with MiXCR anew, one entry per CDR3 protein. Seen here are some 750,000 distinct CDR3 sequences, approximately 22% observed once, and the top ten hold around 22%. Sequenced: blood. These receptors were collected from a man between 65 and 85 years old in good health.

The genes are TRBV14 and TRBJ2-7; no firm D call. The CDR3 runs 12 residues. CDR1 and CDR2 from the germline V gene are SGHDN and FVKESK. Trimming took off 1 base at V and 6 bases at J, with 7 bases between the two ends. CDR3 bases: TGTGCCAGCAGCCAAGTAAAGGGCGAGCAGTACTTC. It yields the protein CASSQVKGEQYF.

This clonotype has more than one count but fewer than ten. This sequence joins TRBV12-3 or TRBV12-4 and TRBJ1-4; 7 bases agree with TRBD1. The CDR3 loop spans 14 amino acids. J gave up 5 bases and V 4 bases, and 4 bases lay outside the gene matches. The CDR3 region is CASSSRGWNEKLFF. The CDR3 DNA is TGTGCCAGCAGTTCCAGGGGGTGGAATGAAAAACTGTTTTTT.

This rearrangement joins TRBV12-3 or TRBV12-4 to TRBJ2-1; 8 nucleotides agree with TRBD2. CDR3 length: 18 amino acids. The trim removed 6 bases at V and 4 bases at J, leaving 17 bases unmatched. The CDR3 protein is CASRNRRLRTSNYNEQFF. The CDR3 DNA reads TGTGCCAGCAGGAACCGTCGCCTTCGGACTAGCAATTACAATGAGCAGTTCTTC.

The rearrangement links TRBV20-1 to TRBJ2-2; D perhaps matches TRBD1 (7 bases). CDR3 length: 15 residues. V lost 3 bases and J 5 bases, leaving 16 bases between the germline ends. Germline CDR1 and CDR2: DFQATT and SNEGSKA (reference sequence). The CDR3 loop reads CSARFGGQLTGELFF. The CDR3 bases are TGCAGTGCTAGGTTCGGGGGACAGCTGACCGGGGAGCTGTTTTTT.

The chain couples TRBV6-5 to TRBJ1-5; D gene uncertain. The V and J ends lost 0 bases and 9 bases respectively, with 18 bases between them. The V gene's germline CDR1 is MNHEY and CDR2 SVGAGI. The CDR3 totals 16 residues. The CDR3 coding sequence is TGTGCCAGCAGTTACTCGACCCCAGTCCAATCATGGCCCCAGCATTTT. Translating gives CASSYSTPVQSWPQHF.

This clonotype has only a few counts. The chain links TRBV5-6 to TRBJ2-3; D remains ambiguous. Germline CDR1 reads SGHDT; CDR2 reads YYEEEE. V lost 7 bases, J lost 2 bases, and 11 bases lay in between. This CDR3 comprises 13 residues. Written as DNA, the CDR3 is TGTGCCAGCGCCCTGACATTCACAGATACGCAGTATTTT. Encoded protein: CASALTFTDTQYF.

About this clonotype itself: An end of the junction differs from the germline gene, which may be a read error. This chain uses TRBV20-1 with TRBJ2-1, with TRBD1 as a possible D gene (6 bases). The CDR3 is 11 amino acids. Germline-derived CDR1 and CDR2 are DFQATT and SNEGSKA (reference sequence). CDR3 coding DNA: TGCAGTGCGAACAGGGTAGAGACCCAGTGCTTC. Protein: CSANRVETQCF.

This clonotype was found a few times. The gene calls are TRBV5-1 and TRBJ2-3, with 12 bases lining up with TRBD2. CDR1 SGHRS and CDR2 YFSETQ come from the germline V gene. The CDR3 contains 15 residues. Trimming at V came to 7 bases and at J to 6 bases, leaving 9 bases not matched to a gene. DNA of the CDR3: TGCGCCAGCCAACTGACTAGCGGGGGTTCGGATACGCAGTATTTT. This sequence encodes CASQLTSGGSDTQYF.